The TCR beta chain under discussion was sequenced for a study of identical twins. Germline loops: CDR1 MGHRA, CDR2 YSYEKL. The CDR3 contains 14 residues. V was clipped by 1 base and J by 9 bases; unmatched bases: 6. Template switching created a universal primer site, and the cDNA included unique molecular identifiers. TCRdb analysed the 5' RACE reads with MiXCR anew, one entry per CDR3 protein. The sample consists of 690,000 or so distinct CDR3 sequences, less than 7% of them appearing once. The sequenced sample was naive T cells sorted from blood. This chain links TRBV4-1 with TRBJ2-5; 9 nucleotides match TRBD2. The receptor's source is a man between 18 and 29 years old in good health. CDR3 sequence (DNA): TGCGCCAGCAGCCAAGCTAGCGGGATGTGGGCCCAGTACTTC. Protein sequence: CASSQASGMWAQYF.